One sample yielded the 19 T cell receptor beta chains listed below, sequenced in a study of CD8+ T cells in alopecia areata. RNA extraction and reverse transcription yielded cDNA as sequencing template. Profiling relied on immunoSEQ multiplex PCR, and the TCRdb table lists in-frame clones only, not all of them. The repertoire has roughly 150,000 clones, about 60% of them found once; the top ten carry around 6%. Specimen: CD4+ T cells sorted from blood, collected at week 0. Receptor source: a human donor with alopecia areata.

This CDR3 reads CASQTSRDRAPKKDQPQHF. CDR3 DNA sequence: TGCGCCAGCCAAACAAGCCGGGACAGGGCCCCTAAAAAGGATCAGCCCCAGCATTTT. J is TRBJ1-5 and V is TRBV5-1; 9 bases agree with TRBD1. CDR3 length: 19 amino acids. In germline, CDR1 is SGHRS, CDR2 YFSETQ. V lost 7 bases to trimming and J lost 5 bases; unmatched junction nucleotides: 22.

V and J are TRBV5-4 and TRBJ2-7, with 8 bases aligning to TRBD2. The germline V gene has CDR1 SGHNT and CDR2 YYREEE (reference sequence). V lost 3 bases and J lost 4; bases outside the gene matches: 12. The CDR3 extends over 16 amino acids. The CDR3: CASSSPSRGGRYEQYF. CDR3 coding DNA: TGTGCCAGCAGCTCACCGTCACGGGGGGGCCGTTACGAGCAGTACTTC.

This clone appeared a few times. The chain uses TRBV5-1 and TRBJ2-1; D perhaps matches TRBD2 (6 bases). The CDR3 length is 15 residues. Trimming removed 4 bases at V and 0 bases at J, with 11 bases between. Germline V gene lookup returns CDR1 SGHRS and CDR2 YFSETQ. The CDR3 coding sequence is TGCGCCAGCAGCATAGCGGCGAGCTCCTACAATGAGCAGTTCTTC. Translating it yields CASSIAASSYNEQFF.

The chain has TRBV18 and TRBJ2-5, with D uncertain. The CDR3 spans 14 residues. Germline-derived CDR1 and CDR2 are KGHSH and LQKENI. V was cut by 0 bases and J by 0 bases, with 5 bases left in between. CDR3 DNA sequence: TGTGCCAGCTCACCACCGAACGACCAAGAGACCCAGTACTTC. Protein product: CASSPPNDQETQYF.

The rearrangement joins TRBV10-3 to TRBJ2-2, with D perhaps TRBD1 or TRBD2 (5 bases each). The ends were cut back, 8 bases at V and 9 bases at J, with 7 bases in the middle. The V gene's germline CDR1 is ENHRY and CDR2 SYGVKD. The CDR3 runs to 10 residues. CDR3 in DNA: TGTGCCATCGGGGGACGGGAGCTGTTTTTT. This sequence encodes CAIGGRELFF.

The chain joins TRBV7-9 to TRBJ2-3; D is unclear. CDR3 length equals 14 residues. Germline values: CDR1 SEHNR, CDR2 FQNEAQ (reference sequence). Trimming removed 2 bases from V and 0 bases from J, with 6 bases in between. As DNA, the CDR3 is TGTGCCAGCAGCTTACGTTTTAGCACAGATACGCAGTATTTT. It is translated as CASSLRFSTDTQYF.

This clone was seen a single time. The rearrangement joins TRBV7-2 to TRBJ2-5, with D maybe TRBD2 (5 bases). Germline loops: CDR1 SGHTA, CDR2 FQGNSA. The CDR3 covers 13 residues. V was cut by 8 bases and J by 7 bases, with 17 bases left in between. The CDR3 DNA reads TGTGCCAGCTCCCAGGACTCTCCGGCGACCCAGTACTTC. It specifies CASSQDSPATQYF.

As concerns this clone: Other DNA sequences from this sample encode an identical CDR3 as well. The V gene is TRBV7-2, the J gene TRBJ1-5; D gene uncertain. The germline gives CDR1 SGHTA, CDR2 FQGNSA. Trimming stripped 1 base from V and 4 bases from J, with 5 bases between. CDR3 size: 13 residues. CDR3 nucleotide sequence: TGTGCCAGCAGCTTAGATCGAAATCAGCCCCAGCATTTT. Its translation: CASSLDRNQPQHF.

The rearrangement joins TRBV5-6 to TRBJ2-7; D is unresolved. CDR3 length: 11 residues. Germline V gives CDR1 SGHDT, CDR2 YYEEEE. V was cut by 3 bases and J by 7 bases, with 8 bases left in between. CDR3 nucleotides: TGTGCCAGCAGCTCCTGGGCAGAGCAGTACTTC. It codes for CASSSWAEQYF.

J is TRBJ1-2 and V is TRBV19; D is unresolved. Germline values: CDR1 LNHDA, CDR2 SQIVND (reference sequence). CDR3 size: 12 residues. The V end was cut by 7 bases, the J end by 2 bases, with 8 bases between. The CDR3, as DNA: TGTGCCAGTACTCCTGGGAACTATGGCTACACCTTC. This codes for CASTPGNYGYTF.

V usage is TRBV5-6 and J usage is TRBJ1-6; 8 bases are a match to TRBD1. The V gene end was trimmed by 4 bases and the J gene end by 6 bases; junction bases not matched to a gene: 6. From germline, CDR1 is SGHDT and CDR2 YYEEEE. CDR3 length: 15 amino acids. This CDR3 reads CASSTDRGSNSPLHF. In DNA form, the CDR3 reads TGTGCCAGCAGCACTGACAGGGGAAGTAATTCACCCCTCCACTTT.

The chain employs TRBV7-2 and TRBJ2-5, with 11 bases fitting TRBD2. CDR1 and CDR2 (germline): SGHTA, FQGNSA. This CDR3 spans 15 amino acids. The V segment lost 3 bases and the J segment 4 bases; nucleotides outside the gene matches: 4. The CDR3 coding sequence is TGTGCCAGCAGCTTTCCGACTAGCGGGGTAGAGACCCAGTACTTC. Amino acids: CASSFPTSGVETQYF.

This clone came up once. As DNA, the CDR3 is TGTGCCAGCAGCCCGCGACAAGCTTCACCCCTCCACTTT. Translation gives CASSPRQASPLHF. V and J are TRBV27 and TRBJ1-6; D gene ambiguous. The CDR3 runs to 13 residues. V dropped 6 bases and J dropped 9 bases, with 12 bases sitting between them. Germline CDR1 is MNHEY and CDR2 is SMNVEV (reference sequence).

This clone was detected only a few times. The CDR3: CASSNSIYEQYF. CDR3 DNA: TGTGCCAGCAGTAATTCCATCTACGAGCAGTACTTC. This sequence joins TRBV9 and TRBJ2-7; D gene unclear. Germline V gives CDR1 SGDLS, CDR2 YYNGEE. The V and J ends lost 5 bases and 3 bases respectively, with 9 bases between them. This CDR3 spans 12 amino acids.

The chain links TRBV7-9 to TRBJ1-1, with D unresolved. Germline CDR1 reads SEHNR; CDR2 reads FQNEAQ (reference sequence). The CDR3 is 13 amino acids. Between the trimmed V and J ends, which lost 2 bases and 3 bases, there was a span of 7 bases. The CDR3 spells CASSLTGDTEAFF. The CDR3 bases are TGTGCCAGCAGCTTAACCGGGGACACTGAAGCTTTCTTT.

This clone was found a few times. This chain joins TRBV29-1 and TRBJ1-2; 7 nucleotides match TRBD1. V lost 6 bases and J lost 11; bases outside the gene matches: 12. Germline lookup yields CDR1 SQVTM and CDR2 ANQGSEA. The CDR3 is 12 residues long. CDR3 sequence (DNA): TGCAGCGTGGGGGGGACAGCCCCATCTTACACCTTC. Its translation is CSVGGTAPSYTF.

V is TRBV6-5 and J is TRBJ2-3, with D maybe TRBD2 (6 bases). The V gene lost 7 bases and the J gene lost 1 base, with 12 bases spanning the gap. Germline lookup yields CDR1 MNHEY and CDR2 SVGAGI. The CDR3 is 14 amino acids. The CDR3 sequence is CASKTGGGTDTQYF. The CDR3 nucleotides are TGTGCCAGCAAGACTGGAGGGGGCACAGATACGCAGTATTTT.

In DNA form, the CDR3 reads TGCAGCGTTGATCCCGGTCTTTGCCGCGAGCAGTACTTC. This encodes CSVDPGLCREQYF. This rearrangement joins TRBV29-1 to TRBJ2-7; D is undetermined. Per the germline V gene, CDR1 is SQVTM and CDR2 is ANQGSEA. The V gene lost 3 bases and the J gene lost 6 bases, with 15 bases spanning the gap. CDR3 length: 13 residues.

The chain has TRBV25-1 and TRBJ1-2; D ambiguous. The CDR3 sequence is 15 residues long. The germline CDR1 and CDR2 sequences are MGHDK and SYGVNS. The V end lost 1 base, the J end lost 5 bases, and 14 bases lay between the germline ends. The CDR3 loop is CASSEFNGGTYGYTF. The CDR3 DNA reads TGTGCCAGCAGTGAATTTAATGGAGGAACGTATGGCTACACCTTC.